These T cell receptor beta chains were read from a single sample in a study of PD-1 blockade in mismatch repair-deficient tumors. TCRdb's copy holds only in-frame clones and misses some; the assay was immunoSEQ multiplex PCR. The sample has 56,000 or so clones, roughly 80% seen once; the top ten hold about 8%. This material consisted of peripheral blood, taken around 19 weeks after starting pembrolizumab. These receptors originate from an adult with mismatch repair-deficient cancer. Both conserved end residues are part of each CDR3. A D gene is named only where the DNA matches it firmly.

d_call,j_call,cdr3_length,v_call,cdr3_aa
-,TRBJ1-2,15,TRBV6-1,CASSEVVSGGYGYTF
-,TRBJ1-1,15,TRBV5-1,CASSHNGGENTEAFF
-,TRBJ2-2,16,TRBV18,CASSQLVGRVAGELFF
-,TRBJ1-2,13,TRBV6-5,CASRQTLDYGYTF
TRBD2,TRBJ2-2,14,TRBV2,CASGLAENTGELFF
-,TRBJ1-4,14,TRBV11-2,CASSPVLSGEKLFF
-,TRBJ2-6,15,TRBV25-1,CASSPAGTGANVLTF
TRBD1,TRBJ1-5,15,TRBV19,CASTDRDSDNQPQHF
TRBD2,TRBJ2-1,13,TRBV15,CATLLAGNGIQFF
TRBD2,TRBJ2-2,16,TRBV6-1,CASSVSGPTNTGELFF